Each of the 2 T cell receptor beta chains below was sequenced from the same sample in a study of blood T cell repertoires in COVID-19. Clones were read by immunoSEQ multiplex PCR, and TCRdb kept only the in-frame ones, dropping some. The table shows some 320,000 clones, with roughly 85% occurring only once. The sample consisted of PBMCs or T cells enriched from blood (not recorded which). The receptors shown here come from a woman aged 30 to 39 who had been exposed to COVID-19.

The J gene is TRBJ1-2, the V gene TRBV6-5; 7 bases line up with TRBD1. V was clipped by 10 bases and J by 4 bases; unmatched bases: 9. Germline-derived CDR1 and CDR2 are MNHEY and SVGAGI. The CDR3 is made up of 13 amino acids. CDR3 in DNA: TGTGCCATCGTTCCGGGACAGAGCTATGGCTACACCTTC. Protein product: CAIVPGQSYGYTF.

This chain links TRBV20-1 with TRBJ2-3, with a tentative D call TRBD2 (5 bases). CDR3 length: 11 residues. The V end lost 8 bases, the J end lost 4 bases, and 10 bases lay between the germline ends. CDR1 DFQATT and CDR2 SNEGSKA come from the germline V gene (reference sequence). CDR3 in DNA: TGCAGTACACGGACTGCAGATACGCAGTATTTT. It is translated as CSTRTADTQYF.